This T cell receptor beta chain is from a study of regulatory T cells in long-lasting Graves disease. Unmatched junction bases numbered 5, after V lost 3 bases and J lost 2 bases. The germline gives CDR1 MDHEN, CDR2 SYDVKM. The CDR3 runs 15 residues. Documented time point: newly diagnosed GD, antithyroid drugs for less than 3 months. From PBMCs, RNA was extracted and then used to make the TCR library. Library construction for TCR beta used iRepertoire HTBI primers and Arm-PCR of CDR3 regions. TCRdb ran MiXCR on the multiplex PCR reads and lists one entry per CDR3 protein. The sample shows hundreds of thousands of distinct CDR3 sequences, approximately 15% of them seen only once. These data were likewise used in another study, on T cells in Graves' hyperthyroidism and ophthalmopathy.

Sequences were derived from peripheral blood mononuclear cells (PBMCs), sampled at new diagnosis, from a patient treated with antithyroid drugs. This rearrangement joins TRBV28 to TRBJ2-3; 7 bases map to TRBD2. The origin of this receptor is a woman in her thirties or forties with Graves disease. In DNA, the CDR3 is TGTGCCAGCAGTTTTGGCGGGAGTATCACAGATACGCAGTATTTT. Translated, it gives CASSFGGSITDTQYF. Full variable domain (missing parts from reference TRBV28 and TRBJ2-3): DVKVTQSSRYLVKRTGEKVFLECVQDMDHENMFWYRQDPGLGLRLIYFSYDVKMKEKGDIPEGYSVSREKKERFSLILESASTNQTSMYLCASSFGGSITDTQYFGPGTRLTVL.